The subject of this entry is one TCR beta chain. What it binds is unknown. These data belong to a study of memory CD4+ T cells and cytomegalovirus serostatus. Study observations and caveats: Suggested: most of the CMV-linked TCR signature lies in CD4+ memory cells. 67 of 164 known CMV-associated TCRbeta sequences appeared in CD4+ memory.

The sort gate was single viable CD3+CD4+CD8-CD45RO+ cells for memory CD4+ T cells. Donors' CMV status reflects serum IgG against pp150, pp28, p38, p52. The CDR3 totals 16 residues. Germline-derived CDR1 and CDR2 are KGHSH and LQKENI. V was clipped by 3 bases and J by 1 base; unmatched bases: 3. Profiling relied on immunoSEQ multiplex PCR, and the TCRdb table lists in-frame clones only, not all of them. This table has 40,000 to 55,000 clones, 65% to 80% appearing once. Sequencing was carried out using memory CD4+ T cells from blood. The V gene is TRBV18, the J gene TRBJ1-3; TRBD1 matches at 10 bases. This sequence was found in an adult in good health and CMV-seropositive. CDR3 in DNA: TGTGCCAGCTCACCGGGACAGGGGTTTTCTGGAAACACCATATATTTT. It encodes CASSPGQGFSGNTIYF.